This passage covers 15 T cell receptor beta chains from one sample sequenced in a study of chemoradiotherapy in HPV16-positive cancers. Generated by immunoSEQ multiplex PCR, the TCRdb table keeps only in-frame clones and is missing some. The table shows about 24,000 clones, with approximately 94% occurring only once. This material was acquired from a patient who underwent chemoradiotherapy. All receptors come from a human donor with HPV-associated anogenital cancer.

This rearrangement joins TRBV19 to TRBJ2-1, with D perhaps TRBD1 or TRBD2 (5 bases each). Trimming pared 4 bases from V and 4 bases from J, leaving 8 bases between. Per germline, CDR1 LNHDA and CDR2 SQIVND (reference sequence). This CDR3 spans 13 amino acids. The CDR3 is CASSRGRYNEQFF. The DNA of the CDR3 is TGTGCCAGTAGTAGGGGACGGTACAATGAGCAGTTCTTC.

The chain couples TRBV7-9 to TRBJ2-2; D is ambiguous. The length of the CDR3 is 14 residues. Germline values: CDR1 SEHNR, CDR2 FQNEAQ (reference sequence). V lost 1 base and J 0 bases, leaving 3 bases between the germline ends. This CDR3 reads CASSLGANTGELFF. CDR3 coding DNA: TGTGCCAGCAGCTTAGGGGCGAACACCGGGGAGCTGTTTTTT.

The V gene is TRBV6-6, the J gene TRBJ2-3, with 7 bases fitting TRBD1. Per germline, CDR1 MNHNY and CDR2 SVGAGI (reference sequence). This CDR3 contains 14 residues. The ends lost 6 bases at V and 6 bases at J; junction bases unmatched: 9. The CDR3 loop reads CASRPTGSVDTQYF. CDR3 nucleotide sequence: TGTGCCAGCAGACCGACAGGGAGTGTGGATACGCAGTATTTT.

The chain recombines TRBV6-1 with TRBJ2-2, with 8 bases fitting TRBD1. Looked up from germline, CDR1 is MNHNS and CDR2 is SASEGT. This CDR3 has 14 residues. The V gene end was trimmed by 6 bases and the J gene end by 6 bases; junction bases not matched to a gene: 6. Here the CDR3 reads CASRSGGTAGELFF. CDR3 nucleotide sequence: TGTGCCAGCAGGTCAGGGGGCACGGCCGGGGAGCTGTTTTTT.

V is TRBV19 and J is TRBJ2-3, with 7 bases identical to TRBD2. Germline CDR1 reads LNHDA; CDR2 reads SQIVND (reference sequence). The CDR3 extends over 17 amino acids. V lost 5 bases, J lost 0 bases, and 11 bases stayed unmatched. The CDR3, as DNA: TGTGCCAGTAGTGAAACCAAGGGAGCGGGGAGCACAGATACGCAGTATTTT. It translates to CASSETKGAGSTDTQYF.

The rearrangement joins TRBV11-2 to TRBJ1-2, with D possibly TRBD1 on 6 matching bases. V gave up 5 bases and J gave up 1 base, with 14 bases separating them. The CDR3 has 15 residues. Germline V CDR1 and CDR2: SGHAT, FQNNGV. CDR3 amino acids: CASSRIYRDNYGYTF. The CDR3, as DNA: TGTGCCAGCAGCCGAATCTACAGGGATAACTATGGCTACACCTTC. The full variable domain, in which reference TRBV11-2 and TRBJ1-2 provide the parts outside the CDR3, is EAGVAQSPRYKIIEKRQSVAFWCNPISGHATLYWYQQILGQGPKLLIQFQNNGVVDDSQLPKDRFSAERLKGVDSTLKIQPAKLEDSAVYLCASSRIYRDNYGYTFGSGTRLTVV.

J is TRBJ2-3 and V is TRBV5-1; D assignment may be TRBD1 or TRBD2 (5 bases each). From germline, CDR1 is SGHRS and CDR2 YFSETQ. V was trimmed by 2 bases and J by 2 bases, leaving 6 bases between them. The CDR3 is made up of 13 amino acids. The CDR3 protein is CASSFGTTDTQYF. CDR3 sequence (DNA): TGCGCCAGCAGCTTCGGGACCACAGATACGCAGTATTTT.

This sequence joins TRBV5-1 and TRBJ2-3, with D tentatively TRBD1 or TRBD2 (5 bases each). Germline V gene lookup returns CDR1 SGHRS and CDR2 YFSETQ. Between the trimmed V and J ends, which lost 6 bases and 2 bases, there was a span of 13 bases. CDR3 length: 14 amino acids. Here the CDR3 DNA reads TGCGCCAGCACCCCGGGGCCCCCCACAGATACGCAGTATTTT. Translated, it gives CASTPGPPTDTQYF.

The chain links TRBV5-1 to TRBJ1-3; D not certain. The V end was cut by 0 bases, the J end by 0 bases, with 7 bases between. Per germline, CDR1 SGHRS and CDR2 YFSETQ. The CDR3 sequence is 15 residues long. CDR3 sequence: CASSLVPTSGNTIYF. The CDR3 nucleotides read TGCGCCAGCAGCTTGGTACCGACCTCTGGAAACACCATATATTTT.

This clone was counted once. V is TRBV29-1 and J is TRBJ2-5; maybe TRBD2 (7 bases). Deletions cut 7 bases from V and 0 bases from J, with 15 bases between. CDR1 is SQVTM and CDR2 is ANQGSEA in the germline V gene. The CDR3 length is 14 residues. The CDR3 loop reads CSAGGGGHQETQYF. In nucleotides, the CDR3 is TGCAGCGCTGGGGGAGGGGGGCACCAAGAGACCCAGTACTTC.

V usage is TRBV30 and J usage is TRBJ1-2; unclear D gene. V lost 3 bases to trimming and J lost 6 bases, with 11 bases between them. Germline V gives CDR1 GTSNPN, CDR2 SVGIG (reference sequence). The CDR3 length is 12 residues. CDR3: CAWRRAPNGYTF. CDR3 nucleotides: TGTGCCTGGAGAAGGGCGCCGAATGGCTACACCTTC.

The chain has TRBV7-9 and TRBJ2-2; 9 positions agree with TRBD1. After removal of 1 base from V and 4 bases from J, the junction contained 1 base not matched to a gene. Germline V gene lookup returns CDR1 SEHNR and CDR2 FQNEAQ (reference sequence). This CDR3 has 15 amino acids. CDR3 amino acids: CASSLGTGATGELFF. The CDR3 DNA reads as TGTGCCAGCAGCTTAGGGACAGGGGCCACCGGGGAGCTGTTTTTT. The whole variable domain, filled in from reference TRBV7-9 and TRBJ2-2, reads DTGVSQNPRHKITKRGQNVTFRCDPISEHNRLYWYRQTLGQGPEFLTYFQNEAQLEKSRLLSDRFSAERPKGSFSTLEIQRTEQGDSAMYLCASSLGTGATGELFFGEGSRLTVL.

V and J are TRBV6-6 and TRBJ1-6, with 7 nucleotides matching TRBD1. The CDR3 contains 14 residues. The V gene end was trimmed by 6 bases and the J gene end by 6 bases; junction bases not matched to a gene: 5. The germline V gene encodes CDR1 MNHNY and CDR2 SVGAGI (reference sequence). CDR3 bases: TGTGCCAGCAGCTCCCGGGACAGTAATTCACCCCTCCACTTT. Its protein product is CASSSRDSNSPLHF.

This clone was seen a single time. The chain is built from TRBV5-4 and TRBJ2-1; possible D gene TRBD1, 5 bases. Trimming cost V 0 bases and J 9 bases, with 16 bases left between them. Germline loops: CDR1 SGHNT, CDR2 YYREEE (reference sequence). The CDR3 consists of 15 residues. The CDR3 spells CASSLDGRVEGEQFF. DNA of the CDR3: TGTGCCAGCAGCTTGGATGGCAGGGTGGAAGGTGAGCAGTTCTTC.

The chain links TRBV5-6 to TRBJ1-1; a weak D match, TRBD1 (5 bases). Germline V gives CDR1 SGHDT, CDR2 YYEEEE. The V end lost 1 base, the J end lost 5 bases, and 12 bases lay between the germline ends. This CDR3 is 14 amino acids long. CDR3 nucleotide sequence: TGTGCCAGCAGCTTGTACCAGGGAGGGACTGAAGCTTTCTTT. It translates to CASSLYQGGTEAFF.